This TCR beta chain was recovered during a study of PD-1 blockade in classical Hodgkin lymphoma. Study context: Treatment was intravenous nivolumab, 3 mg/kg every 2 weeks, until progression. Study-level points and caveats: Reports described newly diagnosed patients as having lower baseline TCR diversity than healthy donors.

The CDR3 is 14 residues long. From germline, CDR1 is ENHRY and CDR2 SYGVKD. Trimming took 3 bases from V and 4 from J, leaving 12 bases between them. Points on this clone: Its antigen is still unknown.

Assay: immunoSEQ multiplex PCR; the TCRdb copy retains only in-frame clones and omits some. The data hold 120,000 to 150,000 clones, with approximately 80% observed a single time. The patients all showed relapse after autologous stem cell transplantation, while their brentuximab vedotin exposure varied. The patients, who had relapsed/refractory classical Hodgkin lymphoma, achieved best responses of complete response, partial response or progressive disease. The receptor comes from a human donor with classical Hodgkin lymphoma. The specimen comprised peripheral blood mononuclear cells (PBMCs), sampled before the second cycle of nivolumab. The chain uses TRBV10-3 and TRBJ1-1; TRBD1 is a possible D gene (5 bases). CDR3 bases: TGTGCCATCAGTGATTTGGGGGGGACCACTGAAGCTTTCTTT. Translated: CAISDLGGTTEAFF.